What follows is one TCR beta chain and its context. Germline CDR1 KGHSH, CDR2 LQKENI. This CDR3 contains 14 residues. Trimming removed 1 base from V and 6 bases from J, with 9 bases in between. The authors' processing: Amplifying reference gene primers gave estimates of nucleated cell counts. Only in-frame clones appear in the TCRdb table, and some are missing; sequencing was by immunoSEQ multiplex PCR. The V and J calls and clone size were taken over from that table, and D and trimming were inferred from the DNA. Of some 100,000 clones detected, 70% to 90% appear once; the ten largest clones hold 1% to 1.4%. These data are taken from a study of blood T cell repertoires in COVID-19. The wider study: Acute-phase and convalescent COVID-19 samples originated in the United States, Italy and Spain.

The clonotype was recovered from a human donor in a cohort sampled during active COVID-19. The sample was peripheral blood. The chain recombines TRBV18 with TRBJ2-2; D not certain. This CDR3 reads CASSPQKPPGELFF. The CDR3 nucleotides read TGTGCCAGCTCACCACAGAAGCCTCCCGGGGAGCTGTTTTTT. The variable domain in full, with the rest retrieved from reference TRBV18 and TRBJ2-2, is NAGVMQNPRHLVRRRGQEARLRCSPMKGHSHVYWYRQLPEEGLKFMVYLQKENIIDESGMPKERFSAEFPKEGPSILRIQQVVRGDSAAYFCASSPQKPPGELFFGEGSRLTVL.